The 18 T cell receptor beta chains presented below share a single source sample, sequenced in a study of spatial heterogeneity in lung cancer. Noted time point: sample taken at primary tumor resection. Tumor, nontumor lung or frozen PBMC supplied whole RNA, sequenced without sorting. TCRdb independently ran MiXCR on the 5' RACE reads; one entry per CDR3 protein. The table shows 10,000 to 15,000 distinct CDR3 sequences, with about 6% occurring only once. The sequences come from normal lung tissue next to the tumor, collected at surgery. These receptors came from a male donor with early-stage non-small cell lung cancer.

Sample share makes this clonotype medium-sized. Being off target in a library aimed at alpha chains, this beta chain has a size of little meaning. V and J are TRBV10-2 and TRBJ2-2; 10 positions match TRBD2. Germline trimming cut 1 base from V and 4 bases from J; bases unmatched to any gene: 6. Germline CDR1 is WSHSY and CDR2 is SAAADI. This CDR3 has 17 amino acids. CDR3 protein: CASSEWASGSGTGELFF. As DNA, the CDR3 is TGCGCCAGCAGTGAGTGGGCTAGCGGGAGTGGCACCGGGGAGCTGTTTTTT.

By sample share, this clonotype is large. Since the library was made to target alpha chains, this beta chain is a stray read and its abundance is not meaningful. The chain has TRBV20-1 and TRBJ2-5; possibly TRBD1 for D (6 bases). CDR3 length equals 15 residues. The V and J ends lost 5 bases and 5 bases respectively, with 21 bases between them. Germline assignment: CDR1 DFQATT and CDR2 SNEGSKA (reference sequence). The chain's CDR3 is CSAGGGHLTGETQYF. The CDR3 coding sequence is TGCAGTGCTGGGGGCGGACACCTAACTGGGGAGACCCAGTACTTC.

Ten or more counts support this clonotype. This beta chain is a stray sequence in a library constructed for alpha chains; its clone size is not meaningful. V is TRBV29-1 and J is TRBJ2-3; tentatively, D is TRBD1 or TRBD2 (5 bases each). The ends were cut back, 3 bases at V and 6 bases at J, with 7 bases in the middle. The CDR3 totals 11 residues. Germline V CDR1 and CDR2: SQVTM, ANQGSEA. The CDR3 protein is CSVDREDTQYF. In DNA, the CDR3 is TGCAGCGTTGACAGGGAGGATACGCAGTATTTT.

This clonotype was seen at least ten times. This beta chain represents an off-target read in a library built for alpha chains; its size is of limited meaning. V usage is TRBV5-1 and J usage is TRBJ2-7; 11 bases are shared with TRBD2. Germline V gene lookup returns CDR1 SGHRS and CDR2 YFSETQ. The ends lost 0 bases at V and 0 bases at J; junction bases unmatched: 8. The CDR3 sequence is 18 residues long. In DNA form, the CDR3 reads TGCGCCAGCAGCTTGGAGACTAGCGGGGCCCGGAGCTCCTACGAGCAGTACTTC. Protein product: CASSLETSGARSSYEQYF.

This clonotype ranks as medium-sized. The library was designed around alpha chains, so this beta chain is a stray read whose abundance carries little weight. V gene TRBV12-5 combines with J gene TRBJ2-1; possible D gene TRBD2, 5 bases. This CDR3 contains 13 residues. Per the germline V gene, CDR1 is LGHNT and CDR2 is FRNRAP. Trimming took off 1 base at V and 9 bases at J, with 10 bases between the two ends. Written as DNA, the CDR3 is TGTGCTAGTGGTTTGGGGCTAGCCAGTGAGCAGTTCTTC. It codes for CASGLGLASEQFF.

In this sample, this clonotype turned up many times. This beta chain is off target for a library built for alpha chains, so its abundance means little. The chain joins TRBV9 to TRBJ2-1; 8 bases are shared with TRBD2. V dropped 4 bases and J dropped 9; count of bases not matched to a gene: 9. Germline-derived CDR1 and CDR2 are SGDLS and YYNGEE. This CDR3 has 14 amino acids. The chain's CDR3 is CASSRGDSGTEQFF. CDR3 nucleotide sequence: TGTGCCAGCAGCAGAGGGGATAGCGGGACTGAGCAGTTCTTC. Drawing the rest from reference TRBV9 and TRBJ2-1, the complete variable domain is DSGVTQTPKHLITATGQRVTLRCSPRSGDLSVYWYQQSLDQGLQFLIQYYNGEERAKGNILERFSAQQFPDLHSELNLSSLELGDSALYFCASSRGDSGTEQFFGPGTRLTVL.

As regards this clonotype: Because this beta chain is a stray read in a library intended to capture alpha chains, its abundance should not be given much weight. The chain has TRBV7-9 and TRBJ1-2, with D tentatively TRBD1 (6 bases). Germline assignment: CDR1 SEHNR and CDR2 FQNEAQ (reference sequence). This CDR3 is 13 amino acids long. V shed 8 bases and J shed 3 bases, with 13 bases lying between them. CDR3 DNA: TGTGCCAGCCAAGGCGGGGGGCACTATGGCTACACCTTC. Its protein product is CASQGGGHYGYTF. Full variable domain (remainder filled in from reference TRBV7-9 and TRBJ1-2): DTGVSQNPRHKITKRGQNVTFRCDPISEHNRLYWYRQTLGQGPEFLTYFQNEAQLEKSRLLSDRFSAERPKGSFSTLEIQRTEQGDSAMYLCASQGGGHYGYTFGSGTRLTVV.

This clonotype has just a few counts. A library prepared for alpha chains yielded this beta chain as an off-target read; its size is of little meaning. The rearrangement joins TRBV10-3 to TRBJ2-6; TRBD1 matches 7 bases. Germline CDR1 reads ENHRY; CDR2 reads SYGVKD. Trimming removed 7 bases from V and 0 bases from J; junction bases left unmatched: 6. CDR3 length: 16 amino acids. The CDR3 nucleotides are TGTGCCATCACCGGGACAGAGTTCTCTGGGGCCAACGTCCTGACTTTC. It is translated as CAITGTEFSGANVLTF.

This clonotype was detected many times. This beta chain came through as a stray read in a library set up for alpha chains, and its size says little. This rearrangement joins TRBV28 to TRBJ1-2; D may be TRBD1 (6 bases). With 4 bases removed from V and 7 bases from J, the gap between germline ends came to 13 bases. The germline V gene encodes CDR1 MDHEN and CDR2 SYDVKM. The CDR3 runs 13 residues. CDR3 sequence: CASSSQGLGGYTF. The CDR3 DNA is TGTGCCAGCAGTTCTCAGGGGTTGGGTGGCTACACCTTC.

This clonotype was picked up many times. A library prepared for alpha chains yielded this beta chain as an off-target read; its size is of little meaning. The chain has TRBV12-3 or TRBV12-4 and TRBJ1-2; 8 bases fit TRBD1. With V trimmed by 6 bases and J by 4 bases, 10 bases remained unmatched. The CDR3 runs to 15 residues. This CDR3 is CASSPFPGTGYGYTF. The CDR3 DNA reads TGTGCCAGCAGCCCATTCCCCGGGACAGGCTATGGCTACACCTTC.

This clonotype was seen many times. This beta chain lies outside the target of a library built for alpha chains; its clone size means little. CDR3 in amino acids: CASSLEGREQYF. CDR3 in DNA: TGTGCCAGCAGTTTAGAGGGGAGAGAGCAGTACTTC. The chain carries TRBV27 and TRBJ2-7, with D possibly called TRBD1 or TRBD2 (5 bases each). CDR3 length: 12 amino acids. Germline V gene sequence: CDR1 MNHEY, CDR2 SMNVEV (reference sequence). Trimming shortened V by 2 bases and J by 7 bases, and 9 bases separated the two germline ends.

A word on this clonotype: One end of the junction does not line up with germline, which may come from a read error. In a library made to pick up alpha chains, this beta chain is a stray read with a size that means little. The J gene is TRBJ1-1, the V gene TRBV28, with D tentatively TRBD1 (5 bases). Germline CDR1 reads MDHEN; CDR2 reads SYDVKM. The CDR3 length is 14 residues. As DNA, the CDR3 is TGTGCCAGCAATCTTGCGGGGCTGAACGCTGAAGCTTTCTTT. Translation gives CASNLAGLNAEAFF.

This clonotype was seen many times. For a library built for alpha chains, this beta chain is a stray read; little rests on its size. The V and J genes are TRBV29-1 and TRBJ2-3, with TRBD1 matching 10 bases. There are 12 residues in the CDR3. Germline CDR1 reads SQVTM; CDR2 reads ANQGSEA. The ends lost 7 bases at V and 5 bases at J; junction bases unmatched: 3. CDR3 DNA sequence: TGCAGCGGACAGGGGGCCGTAGATACGCAGTATTTT. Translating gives CSGQGAVDTQYF.

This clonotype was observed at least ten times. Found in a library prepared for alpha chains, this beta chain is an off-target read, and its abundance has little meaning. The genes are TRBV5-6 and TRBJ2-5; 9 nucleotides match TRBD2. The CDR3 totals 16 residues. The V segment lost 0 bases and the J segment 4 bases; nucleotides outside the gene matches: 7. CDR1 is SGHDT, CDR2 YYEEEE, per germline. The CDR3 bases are TGTGCCAGCAGCTTGGATGGCGGGAGGGCCTCAGAGACCCAGTACTTC. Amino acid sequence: CASSLDGGRASETQYF.

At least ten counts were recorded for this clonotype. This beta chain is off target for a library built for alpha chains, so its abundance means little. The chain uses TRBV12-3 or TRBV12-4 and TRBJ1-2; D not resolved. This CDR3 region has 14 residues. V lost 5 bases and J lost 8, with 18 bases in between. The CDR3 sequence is CASSRNAEVFGYTF. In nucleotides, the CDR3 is TGTGCCAGCAGTAGGAACGCGGAGGTATTCGGCTACACCTTC.

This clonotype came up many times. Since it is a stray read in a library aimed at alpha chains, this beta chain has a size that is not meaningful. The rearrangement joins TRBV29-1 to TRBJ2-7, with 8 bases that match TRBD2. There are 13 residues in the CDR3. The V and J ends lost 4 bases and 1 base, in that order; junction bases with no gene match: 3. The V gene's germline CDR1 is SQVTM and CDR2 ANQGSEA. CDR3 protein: CSVGGTRSYEQYF. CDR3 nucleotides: TGCAGCGTTGGCGGGACTAGATCCTACGAGCAGTACTTC.

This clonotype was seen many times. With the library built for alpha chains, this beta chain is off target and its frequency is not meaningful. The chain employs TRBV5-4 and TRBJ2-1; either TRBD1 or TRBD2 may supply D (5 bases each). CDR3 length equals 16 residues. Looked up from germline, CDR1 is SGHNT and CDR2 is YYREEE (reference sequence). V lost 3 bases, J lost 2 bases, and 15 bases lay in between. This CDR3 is CASSSPRAGTYNEQFF. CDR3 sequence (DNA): TGTGCCAGCAGCTCCCCGCGGGCAGGGACCTACAATGAGCAGTTCTTC.

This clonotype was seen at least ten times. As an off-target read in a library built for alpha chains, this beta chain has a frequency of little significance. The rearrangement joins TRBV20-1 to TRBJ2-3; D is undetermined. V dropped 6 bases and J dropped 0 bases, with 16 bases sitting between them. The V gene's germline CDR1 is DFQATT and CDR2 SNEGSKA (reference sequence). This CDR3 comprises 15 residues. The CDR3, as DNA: TGCAGTGCCCCCGGGCCAGAAGGGAGCACAGATACGCAGTATTTT. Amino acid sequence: CSAPGPEGSTDTQYF.